The rows below give T cell receptor beta chains drawn from one sample of a study of CD8 T cells in ankylosing spondylitis. TCRdb reprocessed the 5' RACE reads via MiXCR and lists one record per CDR3 protein. The sample carries 250,000 to 400,000 distinct CDR3 sequences, roughly 10% recorded once. The sequenced sample consisted of blood, either unsorted or a sorted T cell fraction (not recorded which). These receptor sequences come from a female donor with ankylosing spondylitis or in good health (not recorded which). CDR3s include the opening cysteine and the closing phenylalanine or tryptophan.

v_gene	j_gene	CDR3aa
TRBV7-3	TRBJ2-6	CASSSLAGGSYPGANVLTF
TRBV7-2	TRBJ1-6	CASSLRLGSPLHF
TRBV29-1	TRBJ2-7	CSVGGSTANEQYF
TRBV7-2	TRBJ2-3	CASRQTRSTDTQYF
TRBV28	TRBJ2-5	CASSFAGSQETQYF
TRBV7-7	TRBJ2-3	CASSLGGDFGTDTQYF
TRBV9	TRBJ1-5	CASSEGNNQPQHF
TRBV18	TRBJ2-3	CASSRAQGRPDTQYF
TRBV5-5	TRBJ2-1	CASSPAQGYSYNEQFF
TRBV7-9	TRBJ2-4	CASSSPSELAKNIQYF
TRBV27	TRBJ1-6	CASSSARRGGSPLHF
TRBV5-4	TRBJ2-5	CASSSGQQETQYF
TRBV28	TRBJ2-5	CASSSLRGSQETQYF
TRBV5-1	TRBJ1-1	CASSLWTGLNTEAFF
TRBV6-5	TRBJ2-7	CASSTGAGEQNF
TRBV5-6	TRBJ2-1	CASNPPGSSYNEQFF
TRBV10-3	TRBJ2-7	CAISESPSEQYF
TRBV9	TRBJ1-4	CASSDGTGRNEKLFF
TRBV12-3/TRBV12-4	TRBJ1-1	CASSFSFSSTEAFF
TRBV30	TRBJ1-6	CAWSAGQGLHF
TRBV27	TRBJ2-7	CASSPRPFFGEQYF
TRBV20-1	TRBJ1-5	CSAPPRRGDQPQHF
TRBV30	TRBJ2-2	CAWMGRGNTGELFF
TRBV5-1	TRBJ2-2	CASRGLGTGELFF
TRBV10-3	TRBJ2-3	CAISARGIEGDTDTQYF
TRBV7-8	TRBJ1-2	CASSIRTFLHYGYTF
TRBV6-4	TRBJ1-5	CASSDYCTPGSSNQPQHF
TRBV20-1	TRBJ2-3	CSARDMHVVDSGGTDTQYF
TRBV27	TRBJ1-6	CASSLVGTGSPLHF
TRBV12-3/TRBV12-4	TRBJ2-5	CASRLGTGQETQYF
TRBV5-1	TRBJ2-2	CASSPNSGPYTGELFF
TRBV19	TRBJ1-1	CASSIDKTGQLNTEAFF
TRBV28	TRBJ2-5	CASSRTVIGQETQYF
TRBV28	TRBJ1-1	CMTELNTEAFF
TRBV6-5	TRBJ2-5	CASSYRPGGETQYF
TRBV6-2/TRBV6-3	TRBJ1-1	CASNGVVYTEAFF
TRBV5-1	TRBJ2-3	CASRPNSGTVSDTQYF
TRBV5-1	TRBJ2-7	CASRPGSDYEQYF
TRBV5-1	TRBJ2-5	CASSLHAQGGETQYF
TRBV9	TRBJ2-7	CASSGSGTGNHEQYF
TRBV5-1	TRBJ2-3	CASSFRQSGDTQYF
TRBV7-2	TRBJ2-5	CASSIDSFTQYF
TRBV20-1	TRBJ2-3	CSARITTTDTQYF
TRBV6-2/TRBV6-3	TRBJ2-7	CASSSRQTTRMAYEQYF
TRBV20-1	TRBJ2-1	CSAYSPGDHEQFF
TRBV20-1	TRBJ1-4	CSARDYGPGDEKLFF
TRBV6-5	TRBJ1-3	CASSYGGRGLGSGNTIYF